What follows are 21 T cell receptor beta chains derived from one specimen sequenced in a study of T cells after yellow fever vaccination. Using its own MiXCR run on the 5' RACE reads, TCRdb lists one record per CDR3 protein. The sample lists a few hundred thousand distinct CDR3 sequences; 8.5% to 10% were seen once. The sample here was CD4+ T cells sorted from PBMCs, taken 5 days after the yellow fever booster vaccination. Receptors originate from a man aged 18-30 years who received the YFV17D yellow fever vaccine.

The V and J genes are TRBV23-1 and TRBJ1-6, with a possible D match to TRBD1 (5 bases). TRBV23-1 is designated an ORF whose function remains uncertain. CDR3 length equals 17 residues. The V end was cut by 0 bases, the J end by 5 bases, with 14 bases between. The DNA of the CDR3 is TGCGCCAGCAGTCAATCGATATCGGGGGTCCATAATTCACCCCTCCACTTT. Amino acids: CASSQSISGVHNSPLHF.

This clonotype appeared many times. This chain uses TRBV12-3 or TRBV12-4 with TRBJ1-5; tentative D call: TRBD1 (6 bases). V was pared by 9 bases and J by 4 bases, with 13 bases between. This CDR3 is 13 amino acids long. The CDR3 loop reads CASSGTGNQPQHF. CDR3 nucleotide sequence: TGTGCCAGTAGCGGAACAGGGAATCAGCCCCAGCATTTT.

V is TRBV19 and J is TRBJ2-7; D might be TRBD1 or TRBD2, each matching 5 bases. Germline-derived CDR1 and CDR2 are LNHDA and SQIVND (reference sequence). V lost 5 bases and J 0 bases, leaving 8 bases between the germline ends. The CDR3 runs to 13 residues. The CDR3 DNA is TGTGCCAGTAGTCGGGACGGCTCCTACGAGCAGTACTTC. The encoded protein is CASSRDGSYEQYF.

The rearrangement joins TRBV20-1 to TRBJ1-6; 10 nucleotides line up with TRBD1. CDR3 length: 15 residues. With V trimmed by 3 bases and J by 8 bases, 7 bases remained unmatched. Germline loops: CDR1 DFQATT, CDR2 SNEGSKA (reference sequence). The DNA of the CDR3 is TGCAGTGCTAGTGGGGGGACAGGGGCCGATTCACCCCTCCACTTT. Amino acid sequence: CSASGGTGADSPLHF.

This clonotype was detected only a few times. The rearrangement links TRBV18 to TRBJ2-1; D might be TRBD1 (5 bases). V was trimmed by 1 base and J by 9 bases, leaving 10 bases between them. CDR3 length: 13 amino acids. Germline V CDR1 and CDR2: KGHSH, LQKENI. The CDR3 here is CASSPQGISEQFF. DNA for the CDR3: TGTGCCAGCTCACCACAGGGGATATCTGAGCAGTTCTTC. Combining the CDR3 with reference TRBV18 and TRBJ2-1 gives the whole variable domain NAGVMQNPRHLVRRRGQEARLRCSPMKGHSHVYWYRQLPEEGLKFMVYLQKENIIDESGMPKERFSAEFPKEGPSILRIQQVVRGDSAAYFCASSPQGISEQFFGPGTRLTVL.

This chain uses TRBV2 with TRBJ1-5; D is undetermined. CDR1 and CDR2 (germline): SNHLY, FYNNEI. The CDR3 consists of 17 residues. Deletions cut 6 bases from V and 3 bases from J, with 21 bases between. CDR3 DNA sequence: TGTGCCAGCAGACTCCTCGATGGGAACAGCTTCAATCAGCCCCAGCATTTT. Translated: CASRLLDGNSFNQPQHF.

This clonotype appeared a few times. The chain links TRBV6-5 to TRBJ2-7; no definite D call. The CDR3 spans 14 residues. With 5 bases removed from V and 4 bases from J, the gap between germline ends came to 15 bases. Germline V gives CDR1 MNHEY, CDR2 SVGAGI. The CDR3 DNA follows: TGTGCCAGCAGTAAGGTTGGCCATTTGTACGAGCAGTACTTC. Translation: CASSKVGHLYEQYF.

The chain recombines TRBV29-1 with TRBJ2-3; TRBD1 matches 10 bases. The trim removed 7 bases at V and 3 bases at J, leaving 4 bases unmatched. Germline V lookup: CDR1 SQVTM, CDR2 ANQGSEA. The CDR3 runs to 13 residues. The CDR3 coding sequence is TGCAGCGCCGGGACAGGGGTGACAGATACGCAGTATTTT. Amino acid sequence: CSAGTGVTDTQYF.

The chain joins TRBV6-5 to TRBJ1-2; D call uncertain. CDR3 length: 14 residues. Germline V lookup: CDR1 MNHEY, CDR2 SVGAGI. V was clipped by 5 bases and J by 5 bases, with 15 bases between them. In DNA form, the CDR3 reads TGTGCCAGCAGTAATGCCGGGAGGTGGTATGGCTACACCTTC. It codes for CASSNAGRWYGYTF.

Here the CDR3 DNA reads TGTGCCAGTAGAAAAAACCCCGGGACCACTGAAGCTTTCTTT. Its protein is CASRKNPGTTEAFF. The chain has TRBV19 and TRBJ1-1; perhaps TRBD1 as D (5 bases). Trimming cost V 6 bases and J 4 bases, with 15 bases left between them. The CDR3 contains 14 residues. The germline CDR1 and CDR2 sequences are LNHDA and SQIVND (reference sequence).

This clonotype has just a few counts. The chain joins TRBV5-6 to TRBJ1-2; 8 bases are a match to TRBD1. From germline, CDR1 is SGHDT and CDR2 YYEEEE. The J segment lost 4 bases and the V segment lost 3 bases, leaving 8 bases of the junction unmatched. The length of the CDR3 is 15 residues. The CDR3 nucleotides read TGTGCCAGCAGCTCGGGACAGGCCACACTCTATGGCTACACCTTC. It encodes CASSSGQATLYGYTF.

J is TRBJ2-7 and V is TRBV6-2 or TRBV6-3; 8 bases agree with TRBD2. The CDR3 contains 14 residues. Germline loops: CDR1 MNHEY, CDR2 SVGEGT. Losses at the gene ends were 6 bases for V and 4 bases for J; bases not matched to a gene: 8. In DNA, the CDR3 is TGTGCCAGCAGCCCCCGGCGGGGGGCATACGAGCAGTACTTC. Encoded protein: CASSPRRGAYEQYF.

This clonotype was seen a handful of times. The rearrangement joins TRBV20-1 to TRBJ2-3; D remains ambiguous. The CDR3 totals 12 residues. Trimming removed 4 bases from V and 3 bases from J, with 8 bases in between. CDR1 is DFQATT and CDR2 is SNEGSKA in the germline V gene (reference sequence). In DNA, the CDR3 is TGCAGTGCTACCGACTCGACAGATACGCAGTATTTT. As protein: CSATDSTDTQYF.

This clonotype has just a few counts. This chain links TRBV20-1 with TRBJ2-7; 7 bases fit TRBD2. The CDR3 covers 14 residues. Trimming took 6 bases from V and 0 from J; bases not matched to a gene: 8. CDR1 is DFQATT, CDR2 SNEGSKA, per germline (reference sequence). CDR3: CSARREDFSYEQYV. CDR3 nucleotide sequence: TGCAGTGCCCGTCGGGAGGACTTCTCCTACGAGCAGTACGTC.

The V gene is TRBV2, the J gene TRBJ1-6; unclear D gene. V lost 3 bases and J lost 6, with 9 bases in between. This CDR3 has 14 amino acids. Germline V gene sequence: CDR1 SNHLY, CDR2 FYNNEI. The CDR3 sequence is CASSDGYSNSPLHF. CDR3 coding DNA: TGTGCCAGCAGTGATGGTTACAGTAATTCACCCCTCCACTTT.

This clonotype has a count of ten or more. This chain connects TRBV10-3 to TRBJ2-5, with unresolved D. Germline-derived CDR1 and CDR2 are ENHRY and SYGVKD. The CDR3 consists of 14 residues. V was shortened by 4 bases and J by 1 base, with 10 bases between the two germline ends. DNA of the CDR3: TGTGCCATCAGTGCCCAGTCCCCCCAAGAGACCCAGTACTTC. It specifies CAISAQSPQETQYF.

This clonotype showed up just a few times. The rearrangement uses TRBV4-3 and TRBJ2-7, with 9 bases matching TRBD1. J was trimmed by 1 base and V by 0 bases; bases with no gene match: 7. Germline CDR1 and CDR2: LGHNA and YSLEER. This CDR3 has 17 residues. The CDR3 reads CASSQEFFGQGSYEQYF. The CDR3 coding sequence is TGCGCCAGCAGCCAAGAATTTTTTGGACAGGGGTCCTACGAGCAGTACTTC.

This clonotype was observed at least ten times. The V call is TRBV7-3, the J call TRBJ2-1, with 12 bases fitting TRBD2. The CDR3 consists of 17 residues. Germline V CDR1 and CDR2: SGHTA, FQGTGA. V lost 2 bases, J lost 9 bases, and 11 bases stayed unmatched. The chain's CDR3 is CASSLHSGLAGTGEQFF. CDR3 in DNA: TGTGCCAGCAGCTTACATAGCGGACTAGCGGGGACGGGTGAGCAGTTCTTC.

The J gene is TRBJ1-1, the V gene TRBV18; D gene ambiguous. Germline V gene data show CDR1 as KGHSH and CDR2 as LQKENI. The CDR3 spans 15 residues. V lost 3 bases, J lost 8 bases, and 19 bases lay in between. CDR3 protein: CASSPGRQVGAEAFF. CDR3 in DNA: TGTGCCAGCTCACCCGGACGGCAGGTTGGAGCAGAAGCTTTCTTT. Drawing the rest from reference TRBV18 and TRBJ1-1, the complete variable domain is NAGVMQNPRHLVRRRGQEARLRCSPMKGHSHVYWYRQLPEEGLKFMVYLQKENIIDESGMPKERFSAEFPKEGPSILRIQQVVRGDSAAYFCASSPGRQVGAEAFFGQGTRLTVV.

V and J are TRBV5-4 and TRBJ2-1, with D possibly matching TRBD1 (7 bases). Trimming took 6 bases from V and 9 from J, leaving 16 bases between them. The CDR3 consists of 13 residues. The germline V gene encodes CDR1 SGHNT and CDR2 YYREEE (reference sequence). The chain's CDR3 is CASTLQGEAEQFF. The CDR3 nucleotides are TGTGCCAGCACCCTGCAGGGGGAGGCTGAGCAGTTCTTC.

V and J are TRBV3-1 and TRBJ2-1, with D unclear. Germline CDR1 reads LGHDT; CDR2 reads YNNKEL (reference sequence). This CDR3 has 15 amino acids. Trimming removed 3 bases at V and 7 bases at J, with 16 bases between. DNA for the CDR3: TGTGCCAGCAGCCACCCCTACCAAGTCGGGAATGAGCAGTTCTTC. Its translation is CASSHPYQVGNEQFF.